Below, 28 T cell receptor beta chains from the same sample are listed, as sequenced in a study of identical twins. TCRdb called the 5' RACE reads again in MiXCR, with one record for every CDR3 protein. The sample has about 470,000 distinct CDR3 sequences, 24% seen once; the top ten hold 2.5% to 3.5%. This same sample was also part of a study on T cells expressing NK-cell markers.

Sample: CD4+ T cells sorted from blood. The receptors derive from a woman aged 18-29 years in good health.

This chain connects TRBV6-1 to TRBJ1-5; possible D gene TRBD1, 5 bases. The V end was cut by 6 bases, the J end by 0 bases, with 15 bases between. Looked up from germline, CDR1 is MNHNS and CDR2 is SASEGT. The CDR3 is 16 residues long. The CDR3 nucleotides read TGTGCCAGCAGCGCAGGGTTATGGCTTAGCAATCAGCCCCAGCATTTT. This gives the protein CASSAGLWLSNQPQHF.

The V gene is TRBV7-9, the J gene TRBJ2-7; a weak D match, TRBD1 (5 bases). CDR3 length: 13 residues. V was shortened by 6 bases and J by 6 bases, with 15 bases between the two germline ends. Germline CDR1 and CDR2: SEHNR and FQNEAQ (reference sequence). This CDR3 reads CASSRLQGGEQYF. In nucleotides, the CDR3 is TGTGCCAGCAGTCGACTCCAGGGCGGCGAGCAGTACTTC.

The rearrangement joins TRBV29-1 to TRBJ2-3; D is uncertain. In germline, CDR1 is SQVTM, CDR2 ANQGSEA. Trimming cost V 4 bases and J 5 bases, with 16 bases left between them. The CDR3 consists of 14 residues. The CDR3 here is CSVVGYPFIDTQYF. CDR3 nucleotide sequence: TGCAGCGTTGTGGGATATCCCTTCATAGATACGCAGTATTTT.

V is TRBV7-8 and J is TRBJ2-7; 14 bases align to TRBD2. J lost 1 base, V lost 0 bases, and 8 bases had no gene match. The CDR3 contains 19 residues. The germline CDR1 and CDR2 sequences are SGHVS and FQNEAQ. The CDR3 nucleotides read TGTGCCAGCAGCTTAGCTCCGGGACTAGCGGGAGTGTTTTCCTACGAGCAGTACTTC. Translating gives CASSLAPGLAGVFSYEQYF.

This clonotype has a handful of counts. V usage is TRBV5-1 and J usage is TRBJ2-1; D remains ambiguous. CDR1 and CDR2 (germline): SGHRS, YFSETQ. This CDR3 spans 18 amino acids. Trimming removed 0 bases from V and 2 bases from J, with 18 bases in between. CDR3 nucleotide sequence: TGCGCCAGCAGCTTGGCCGGAAGGTCAAGTACGACCTACAATGAGCAGTTCTTC. Translation gives CASSLAGRSSTTYNEQFF.

The chain recombines TRBV7-8 with TRBJ2-3; D not certain. Per the germline V gene, CDR1 is SGHVS and CDR2 is FQNEAQ. The germline V and J ends were trimmed by 5 bases and 7 bases, with 7 bases remaining between them. This CDR3 contains 11 residues. Written as DNA, the CDR3 is TGTGCCAGCAGCCCACTTAATACGCAGTATTTT. This sequence encodes CASSPLNTQYF. Full variable domain (rest looked up from reference TRBV7-8 and TRBJ2-3): GAGVSQSPRYKVAKRGQDVALRCDPISGHVSLFWYQQALGQGPEFLTYFQNEAQLDKSGLPSDRFFAERPEGSVSTLKIQRTQQEDSAVYLCASSPLNTQYFGPGTRLTVL.

This clonotype was seen only a few times. The chain has TRBV7-2 and TRBJ2-2, with D tentatively TRBD2 (5 bases). The ends were cut back, 0 bases at V and 5 bases at J, with 25 bases in the middle. The germline V gene encodes CDR1 SGHTA and CDR2 FQGNSA. This CDR3 has 20 residues. This chain's CDR3 is CASSLAGGLGLAFITGELFF. CDR3 in DNA: TGTGCCAGCAGCTTAGCTGGCGGTCTCGGTCTAGCCTTTATAACCGGGGAGCTGTTTTTT.

This clonotype has more than one count but fewer than ten. The chain is built from TRBV20-1 and TRBJ1-6; a possible D gene is TRBD1 (6 bases). CDR1 and CDR2 (germline): DFQATT, SNEGSKA (reference sequence). The CDR3 totals 14 residues. The ends were cut back, 4 bases at V and 7 bases at J, with 14 bases in the middle. The CDR3 nucleotides read TGCAGTGCTAACCTCAGGGGCCCAAATTCACCCCTCCACTTT. Encoded protein: CSANLRGPNSPLHF.

This sequence joins TRBV5-6 and TRBJ2-4; D unresolved. Germline assignment: CDR1 SGHDT and CDR2 YYEEEE. V lost 4 bases to trimming and J lost 3 bases, with 14 bases between them. There are 15 residues in the CDR3. CDR3 bases: TGTGCCAGCAGCCCCGGGTCCCTAGGCAAAAACATTCAGTACTTC. Amino acids: CASSPGSLGKNIQYF. The full variable domain, in which reference TRBV5-6 and TRBJ2-4 provide the parts outside the CDR3, is DAGVTQSPTHLIKTRGQQVTLRCSPKSGHDTVSWYQQALGQGPQFIFQYYEEEERQRGNFPDRFSGHQFPNYSSELNVNALLLGDSALYLCASSPGSLGKNIQYFGAGTRLSVL.

This clonotype has at least ten counts. The chain combines TRBV12-3 or TRBV12-4 with TRBJ2-3, with 8 bases that match TRBD2. V lost 0 bases, J lost 4 bases, and 3 bases stayed unmatched. This CDR3 is built from 15 residues. CDR3 bases: TGTGCCAGCAGTTTAGCGCGGGGGGTTGCAGATACGCAGTATTTT. Its protein product is CASSLARGVADTQYF.

This clonotype was picked up a small number of times. J is TRBJ2-1 and V is TRBV20-1; 8 bases line up with TRBD2. Germline V gene lookup returns CDR1 DFQATT and CDR2 SNEGSKA (reference sequence). Unmatched junction bases numbered 16, after V lost 6 bases and J lost 6 bases. The CDR3 loop spans 16 amino acids. The CDR3 bases are TGCAGTGCCCCGACCGGGAGGGGCAGGGGTTTCAATGAGCAGTTCTTC. This sequence encodes CSAPTGRGRGFNEQFF.

The chain joins TRBV9 to TRBJ2-2; D gene ambiguous. In germline, CDR1 is SGDLS, CDR2 YYNGEE. This CDR3 has 15 residues. The germline V and J ends were trimmed by 2 bases and 5 bases, with 13 bases remaining between them. The CDR3 coding sequence is TGTGCCAGCAGCGTCGGATCCGAAAGAACCGGGGAGCTGTTTTTT. Protein sequence: CASSVGSERTGELFF.

The chain carries TRBV12-3 or TRBV12-4 and TRBJ1-1; the D gene is possibly TRBD1 (6 bases). CDR3 length: 14 residues. Trimming took 6 bases from V and 6 from J, leaving 17 bases between them. The CDR3 reads CASSWGGWDSEAFF. DNA for the CDR3: TGTGCCAGCAGCTGGGGGGGCTGGGATTCTGAAGCTTTCTTT.

This clonotype has more than one count but fewer than ten. The gene calls are TRBV19 and TRBJ2-1, with 10 positions matching TRBD2. With V trimmed by 5 bases and J by 8 bases, 9 bases remained unmatched. The length of the CDR3 is 15 residues. Germline CDR1 reads LNHDA; CDR2 reads SQIVND (reference sequence). The CDR3 loop reads CASSRIRLAGDEQFF. The CDR3, as DNA: TGTGCCAGTAGTCGGATCCGACTAGCGGGCGATGAGCAGTTCTTC.

The chain joins TRBV18 to TRBJ2-5; 7 bases are a match to TRBD1. Per the germline V gene, CDR1 is KGHSH and CDR2 is LQKENI. There are 15 residues in the CDR3. J was trimmed by 2 bases and V by 6 bases; bases with no gene match: 9. The CDR3 DNA follows: TGTGCCAGCTCCCCTGGGACAGCTTTACAAGAGACCCAGTACTTC. Protein: CASSPGTALQETQYF. Looking up the rest from reference TRBV18 and TRBJ2-5 gives the full variable domain: NAGVMQNPRHLVRRRGQEARLRCSPMKGHSHVYWYRQLPEEGLKFMVYLQKENIIDESGMPKERFSAEFPKEGPSILRIQQVVRGDSAAYFCASSPGTALQETQYFGPGTRLLVL.

This clonotype has more than one count but fewer than ten. V usage is TRBV20-1 and J usage is TRBJ2-3; D is perhaps TRBD1 (5 bases). The CDR3 runs 13 residues. The ends were cut back, 4 bases at V and 0 bases at J, with 8 bases in the middle. Germline CDR1 is DFQATT and CDR2 is SNEGSKA (reference sequence). CDR3 nucleotides: TGCAGTGCTACAGGGTTTAGCACAGATACGCAGTATTTT. It translates to CSATGFSTDTQYF.

This clonotype was found a few times. The chain links TRBV5-1 to TRBJ2-5; 7 bases match TRBD1. The CDR3 consists of 15 residues. CDR1 is SGHRS, CDR2 YFSETQ, per germline. The J segment lost 5 bases and the V segment lost 3 bases, leaving 10 bases of the junction unmatched. CDR3 sequence reads: CASSSIRQGLETQYF. CDR3 sequence (DNA): TGCGCCAGCAGCTCGATCCGACAGGGATTGGAGACCCAGTACTTC.

A few counts support this clonotype. This chain joins TRBV5-1 and TRBJ2-5; D is uncertain. The CDR3 is made up of 14 amino acids. With 1 base removed from V and 9 bases from J, the gap between germline ends came to 16 bases. Germline V gene lookup returns CDR1 SGHRS and CDR2 YFSETQ. In DNA form, the CDR3 reads TGCGCCAGCAGCTTGAATCCAGGAGTGAATTCCCAGTACTTC. It codes for CASSLNPGVNSQYF.

The rearrangement joins TRBV6-1 to TRBJ1-2; no definite D call. This CDR3 region has 13 residues. V was clipped by 3 bases and J by 8 bases, with 13 bases between them. CDR1 MNHNS and CDR2 SASEGT come from the germline V gene. CDR3 sequence: CASSELTAIGYTF. The CDR3, as DNA: TGTGCCAGCAGTGAGCTAACGGCTATCGGCTACACCTTC.

This clonotype has more than one count but fewer than ten. The chain uses TRBV2 and TRBJ2-7; possible D gene TRBD1, 6 bases. Per the germline V gene, CDR1 is SNHLY and CDR2 is FYNNEI. This CDR3 has 14 amino acids. The V gene lost 5 bases and the J gene lost 0 bases, with 11 bases spanning the gap. The CDR3 coding sequence is TGTGCCAGCAGTCCTATAGGGGGCTCCTACGAGCAGTACTTC. This encodes CASSPIGGSYEQYF. Filled out from reference TRBV2 and TRBJ2-7, the complete variable domain reads EPEVTQTPSHQVTQMGQEVILRCVPISNHLYFYWYRQILGQKVEFLVSFYNNEISEKSEIFDDQFSVERPDGSNFTLKIRSTKLEDSAMYFCASSPIGGSYEQYFGPGTRLTVT.

The CDR3 DNA reads as TGTGCCAGCAGCTCTCGTTACGGGTTCAACACCGGGGAGCTGTTTTTT. This encodes CASSSRYGFNTGELFF. The V call is TRBV7-9, the J call TRBJ2-2; D gene unclear. The CDR3 spans 16 residues. Trimming stripped 4 bases from V and 2 bases from J, with 14 bases between. CDR1 and CDR2 (germline): SEHNR, FQNEAQ (reference sequence).

This clonotype has more than one count but fewer than ten. The rearrangement links TRBV5-1 to TRBJ2-1, with a possible D match to TRBD2 (6 bases). Germline-derived CDR1 and CDR2 are SGHRS and YFSETQ. The germline V and J ends were trimmed by 4 bases and 10 bases, with 18 bases remaining between them. The CDR3 runs 14 residues. The CDR3 sequence is CASSRGTSLLEQFF. The CDR3 bases are TGCGCCAGCAGCCGGGGGACTTCACTACTAGAGCAGTTCTTC. Full variable domain (remainder filled in from reference TRBV5-1 and TRBJ2-1): KAGVTQTPRYLIKTRGQQVTLSCSPISGHRSVSWYQQTPGQGLQFLFEYFSETQRNKGNFPGRFSGRQFSNSRSEMNVSTLELGDSALYLCASSRGTSLLEQFFGPGTRLTVL.

This clonotype was recorded a few times. The chain recombines TRBV29-1 with TRBJ2-1; a possible D gene is TRBD1 (6 bases). Trimming stripped 7 bases from V and 7 bases from J, with 11 bases between. The CDR3 contains 11 residues. Germline values: CDR1 SQVTM, CDR2 ANQGSEA. The CDR3 spells CSEERGNEQFF. The CDR3 DNA reads as TGCAGCGAGGAGAGGGGGAATGAGCAGTTCTTC.

Only a few counts were recorded for this clonotype. The chain joins TRBV20-1 to TRBJ2-1; D gene ambiguous. Germline V gene lookup returns CDR1 DFQATT and CDR2 SNEGSKA (reference sequence). The CDR3 totals 10 residues. V lost 7 bases and J 5 bases, leaving 6 bases between the germline ends. CDR3 DNA: TGCAGTGTCCTAAACAATGAGCAGTTCTTC. This translates into CSVLNNEQFF.

The chain has TRBV7-9 and TRBJ2-5; D is perhaps TRBD1 or TRBD2 (5 bases each). Germline V gives CDR1 SEHNR, CDR2 FQNEAQ (reference sequence). The CDR3 has 16 amino acids. V lost 4 bases and J 7 bases, leaving 22 bases between the germline ends. The DNA for the CDR3 is TGTGCCAGCAGCTCACTACCGGGACGGGGCCTAGGGACCCAGTACTTC. Encoded protein: CASSSLPGRGLGTQYF.

This chain connects TRBV12-3 or TRBV12-4 to TRBJ1-2, with D possibly TRBD1 on 5 matching bases. The CDR3 is made up of 13 amino acids. The V end was cut by 9 bases, the J end by 3 bases, with 14 bases between. CDR3 bases: TGTGCCAGTACCTGGCAGGGACACTATGGCTACACCTTC. Amino acid sequence: CASTWQGHYGYTF.

This chain connects TRBV27 to TRBJ1-6; D is uncertain. V was trimmed by 9 bases and J by 8 bases, leaving 17 bases between them. The CDR3 loop spans 14 amino acids. In germline, CDR1 is MNHEY, CDR2 SMNVEV (reference sequence). Written as DNA, the CDR3 is TGTGCCAGACCTCTTAGGATTCGGGATTCACCCCTCCACTTT. Its protein is CARPLRIRDSPLHF.

This clonotype was counted at least ten times. CDR3 sequence: CASSQDGPSGGRDEQFF. Here the CDR3 DNA reads TGCGCCAGCAGCCAAGATGGGCCTAGCGGGGGGCGCGATGAGCAGTTCTTC. The rearrangement joins TRBV4-1 to TRBJ2-1; 11 bases are shared with TRBD2. V shed 0 bases and J 8 bases; nucleotides not matched to a gene: 9. CDR1 and CDR2 (germline): MGHRA, YSYEKL. This CDR3 has 17 amino acids.